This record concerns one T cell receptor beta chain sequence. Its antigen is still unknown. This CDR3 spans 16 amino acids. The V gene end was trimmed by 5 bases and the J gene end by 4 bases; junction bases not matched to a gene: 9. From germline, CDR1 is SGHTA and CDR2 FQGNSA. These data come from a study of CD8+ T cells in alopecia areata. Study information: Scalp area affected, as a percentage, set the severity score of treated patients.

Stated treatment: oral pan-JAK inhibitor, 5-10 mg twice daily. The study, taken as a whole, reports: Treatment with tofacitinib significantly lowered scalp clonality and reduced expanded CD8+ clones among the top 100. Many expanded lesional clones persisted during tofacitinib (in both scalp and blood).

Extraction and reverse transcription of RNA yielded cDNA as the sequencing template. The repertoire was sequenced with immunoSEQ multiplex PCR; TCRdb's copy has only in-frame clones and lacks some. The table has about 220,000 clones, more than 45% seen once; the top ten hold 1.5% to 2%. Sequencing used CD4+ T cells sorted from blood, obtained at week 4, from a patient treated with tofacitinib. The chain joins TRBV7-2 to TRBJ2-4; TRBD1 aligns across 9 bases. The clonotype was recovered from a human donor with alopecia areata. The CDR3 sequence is CASSHYRTGDKNIQYF. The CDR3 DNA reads TGTGCCAGCAGCCACTATAGGACAGGGGATAAAAACATTCAGTACTTC.